This entry lists 23 T cell receptor beta chains sequenced from one sample in a study of CD8 T cells in Susac syndrome. Random hexamers were used to reverse transcribe an amount of about 0.45 to 1 ug RNA. A single record per CDR3 protein comes from TCRdb applying MiXCR to the immunoSEQ multiplex PCR reads. The table has 150,000 to 200,000 distinct CDR3 sequences, approximately 96% seen once. Input material: CD4+ T cells from PBMCs. These receptors were collected from a human donor with multiple sclerosis.

The rearrangement uses TRBV30 and TRBJ2-7, with 10 bases identical to TRBD1. The CDR3 has 13 residues. Germline trimming cut 8 bases from V and 5 bases from J; bases unmatched to any gene: 9. The germline V gene encodes CDR1 GTSNPN and CDR2 SVGIG (reference sequence). CDR3 nucleotide sequence: TGTGCCCGTAGGACAGGGGGTTACGACGAGCAGTACTTC. Encoded protein: CARRTGGYDEQYF.

This clonotype was seen a single time. V is TRBV12-3 or TRBV12-4 and J is TRBJ2-3, with 7 bases aligning to TRBD1. Trimming removed 6 bases from V and 1 base from J; junction bases left unmatched: 7. The CDR3 sequence is 15 residues long. CDR3 bases: TGTGCCAGCAGCTACGACAGGGAAGGCACAGATACGCAGTATTTT. This codes for CASSYDREGTDTQYF.

This chain links TRBV20-1 with TRBJ1-5; 7 bases are shared with TRBD1. The CDR3 runs 14 residues. V was clipped by 3 bases and J by 4 bases; unmatched bases: 6. The germline V gene has CDR1 DFQATT and CDR2 SNEGSKA (reference sequence). The CDR3 region is CSASGQVSNQPQHF. As DNA, the CDR3 is TGCAGTGCTAGCGGACAGGTATCAAATCAGCCCCAGCATTTT.

V is TRBV20-1 and J is TRBJ1-2; D gene unclear. CDR3 length: 10 residues. V lost 6 bases and J 8 bases, leaving 10 bases between the germline ends. Per germline, CDR1 DFQATT and CDR2 SNEGSKA (reference sequence). CDR3 sequence reads: CSATYMGYTF. DNA for the CDR3: TGCAGTGCCACATACATGGGCTACACCTTC.

The DNA for the CDR3 is TGTGCCAGCAGCCATTTGGACAATGAGCAGTTCTTC. Amino acids: CASSHLDNEQFF. The V gene is TRBV3-1, the J gene TRBJ2-1, with unresolved D. The germline V gene encodes CDR1 LGHDT and CDR2 YNNKEL (reference sequence). The CDR3 has 12 amino acids. V lost 3 bases, J lost 5 bases, and 5 bases lay in between.

This rearrangement joins TRBV12-3 or TRBV12-4 to TRBJ1-6; 8 positions match TRBD1. The length of the CDR3 is 15 residues. The trim removed 5 bases at V and 9 bases at J, leaving 9 bases unmatched. The CDR3 spells CASSPGDRGSSPLHF. CDR3 sequence (DNA): TGTGCCAGCAGTCCGGGAGACAGGGGAAGTTCACCCCTCCACTTT.

The chain has TRBV30 and TRBJ1-5; TRBD1 matches 9 bases. Germline trimming cut 3 bases from V and 7 bases from J; bases unmatched to any gene: 4. Germline loops: CDR1 GTSNPN, CDR2 SVGIG (reference sequence). This CDR3 contains 13 residues. DNA of the CDR3: TGTGCCTGGAGCACAGGGGGCAGGCAGCCCCAGCATTTT. This sequence encodes CAWSTGGRQPQHF.

V usage is TRBV15 and J usage is TRBJ1-2; D uncertain. The CDR3 is 14 amino acids. The V gene's germline CDR1 is LNHNV and CDR2 YYDKDF (reference sequence). With 0 bases removed from V and 8 bases from J, the gap between germline ends came to 13 bases. The CDR3 region has the DNA TGTGCCACCAGCAGAGATTTCGCCTCGGAAGGCTACACCTTC. The encoded protein is CATSRDFASEGYTF.

The chain has TRBV25-1 and TRBJ2-7; possible D gene TRBD1, 7 bases. CDR3 length equals 14 residues. The germline CDR1 and CDR2 sequences are MGHDK and SYGVNS. V lost 5 bases to trimming and J lost 8 bases, with 19 bases between them. The CDR3 is CASSPSWGDRKQYF. The CDR3 DNA sequence: TGTGCCAGCAGTCCCTCCTGGGGGGACAGAAAGCAGTACTTC.

V and J are TRBV28 and TRBJ1-1; 8 bases line up with TRBD1. CDR3 length: 15 residues. J lost 6 bases, V lost 1 base, and 7 bases had no gene match. Germline V gene data show CDR1 as MDHEN and CDR2 as SYDVKM. CDR3 sequence (DNA): TGTGCCAGCAGTTTATCGACAGGGGTGGTTTCTGAAGCTTTCTTT. The encoded protein is CASSLSTGVVSEAFF.

The chain has TRBV11-3 and TRBJ2-7, with TRBD1 matching over 8 bases. CDR1 and CDR2 (germline): SGHNT, YENEEA. V lost 1 base to trimming and J lost 3 bases; unmatched junction nucleotides: 2. The CDR3 loop spans 14 amino acids. Written as DNA, the CDR3 is TGTGCCAGCAGCTTAGCAGGGGGCCTCTACGAGCAGTACTTC. Residues: CASSLAGGLYEQYF.

V is TRBV9 and J is TRBJ2-2, with a weak D call TRBD2 (6 bases). V gave up 3 bases and J gave up 0 bases, with 15 bases separating them. CDR1 and CDR2 (germline): SGDLS, YYNGEE. The CDR3 contains 17 residues. The CDR3, as DNA: TGTGCCAGCAGCGCCCCCGGTGGAGGGCCGAACACCGGGGAGCTGTTTTTT. This codes for CASSAPGGGPNTGELFF.

V usage is TRBV20-1 and J usage is TRBJ2-4; 9 bases align to TRBD1. The CDR3 is made up of 17 amino acids. Germline CDR1 is DFQATT and CDR2 is SNEGSKA (reference sequence). The V and J ends lost 6 bases and 2 bases, in that order; junction bases with no gene match: 14. CDR3 loop: CSATWGGQGISKNIQYF. The CDR3 DNA is TGCAGTGCAACCTGGGGTGGACAGGGGATTTCCAAAAACATTCAGTACTTC.

The chain uses TRBV12-3 or TRBV12-4 and TRBJ1-4, with unresolved D. The length of the CDR3 is 15 residues. The ends were cut back, 5 bases at V and 8 bases at J, with 18 bases in the middle. The CDR3 DNA is TGTGCCAGCAGTCCCGTAGAACGACCGGGGGAAAAACTGTTTTTT. This gives the protein CASSPVERPGEKLFF.

The DNA of the CDR3 is TGTGCCACCAGGAGGGCTGGTCTTAGCAATCAGCCCCAGCATTTT. It specifies CATRRAGLSNQPQHF. This chain uses TRBV15 with TRBJ1-5; D unresolved. The CDR3 length is 15 residues. Germline CDR1 reads LNHNV; CDR2 reads YYDKDF (reference sequence). V lost 6 bases and J 0 bases, leaving 12 bases between the germline ends.

This clonotype came up a few times. The V call is TRBV3-1, the J call TRBJ2-5; 7 bases agree with TRBD1. The CDR3 consists of 14 residues. Germline CDR1 is LGHDT and CDR2 is YNNKEL (reference sequence). V was pared by 0 bases and J by 4 bases, with 2 bases of the junction left unmatched. The CDR3 protein is CASSQEGQRETQYF. CDR3 in DNA: TGTGCCAGCAGCCAAGAGGGACAGCGAGAGACCCAGTACTTC.

The genes are TRBV6-6 and TRBJ2-3, with 9 bases lining up with TRBD1. With V trimmed by 5 bases and J by 2 bases, 5 bases remained unmatched. The CDR3 totals 15 residues. CDR1 is MNHNY, CDR2 SVGAGI, per germline (reference sequence). The CDR3 region has the DNA TGTGCCAGCAGTGAGGGACAGGGACACACAGATACGCAGTATTTT. Translating it yields CASSEGQGHTDTQYF.

The chain carries TRBV15 and TRBJ1-2, with D unresolved. This CDR3 has 13 residues. V shed 5 bases and J shed 7 bases, with 14 bases lying between them. The V gene's germline CDR1 is LNHNV and CDR2 YYDKDF (reference sequence). CDR3 sequence (DNA): TGTGCCACCAGCCCCCGGGTGGGGAGTGGCTACACCTTC. Translation gives CATSPRVGSGYTF.

The V call is TRBV6-5, the J call TRBJ1-2, with D hard to call. Germline V gene data show CDR1 as MNHEY and CDR2 as SVGAGI. This CDR3 has 11 amino acids. The V and J ends lost 5 bases and 4 bases respectively, with 5 bases between them. Here the CDR3 reads CASSNLYGYTF. In nucleotides, the CDR3 is TGTGCCAGCAGTAATCTCTATGGCTACACCTTC.

The chain employs TRBV3-1 and TRBJ2-2, with TRBD2 matching 10 bases. V lost 0 bases, J lost 6 bases, and 7 bases stayed unmatched. The CDR3 runs to 17 residues. Germline CDR1 is LGHDT and CDR2 is YNNKEL (reference sequence). The DNA for the CDR3 is TGTGCCAGCAGCCAAGACTCGCTAGCGGGGGTTCCCGGGGAGCTGTTTTTT. As protein: CASSQDSLAGVPGELFF.

The V gene is TRBV20-1, the J gene TRBJ2-3; D call uncertain. The CDR3 has 14 amino acids. V dropped 7 bases and J dropped 6 bases, with 20 bases sitting between them. Germline assignment: CDR1 DFQATT and CDR2 SNEGSKA (reference sequence). The DNA for the CDR3 is TGCAGTGTGAGAAAGCCCGGGTCGTATGATACGCAGTATTTT. This encodes CSVRKPGSYDTQYF.

This clonotype was detected only a few times. The genes are TRBV28 and TRBJ2-7, with D perhaps matching TRBD1 (6 bases). Germline-derived CDR1 and CDR2 are MDHEN and SYDVKM. This CDR3 has 14 residues. V gave up 5 bases and J gave up 6 bases, with 17 bases separating them. The CDR3 coding sequence is TGTGCCAGCAGTCCACCCTCCGCACAGGGCGAGCAGTACTTC. This encodes CASSPPSAQGEQYF.

The V call is TRBV11-2, the J call TRBJ2-7; TRBD1 matches 7 bases. Germline V gene sequence: CDR1 SGHAT, CDR2 FQNNGV. The CDR3 has 14 residues. With V trimmed by 5 bases and J by 0 bases, 4 bases remained unmatched. The CDR3 here is CASSLGDSSYEQYF. The CDR3 DNA sequence: TGTGCCAGCAGCCTCGGGGACAGCTCCTACGAGCAGTACTTC.